This TCR beta chain appears in the sequencing data of a study of neurological immune-mediated disorders. Study-wide context: Within the group of approximately 34 multiple sclerosis patients, approximately 30 were relapsing-remitting, while 3 were secondary progressive.

The cDNA was produced through 5'RACE with 10-nucleotide random UMIs. TCRdb reprocessed the 5' RACE reads with MiXCR, giving one entry per CDR3 protein. Among about 62,000 distinct CDR3 sequences, 3% to 4% were seen once, and the ten largest hold roughly 2%. Germline CDR1 reads SGHTA; CDR2 reads FQGNSA. With 4 bases clipped from V and 2 bases from J, the junction kept 1 base outside the gene matches. The CDR3 totals 14 residues. This clonotype was recorded at least ten times. The V and J genes are TRBV7-2 and TRBJ2-3; 9 bases are shared with TRBD1. The sequence derives from a woman between 45 and 60 years old with multiple sclerosis. Material: PBMCs. The CDR3 here is CASSWTGATDTQYF. CDR3 coding DNA: TGTGCCAGCAGCTGGACAGGGGCCACAGATACGCAGTATTTT. The entire variable domain, with the rest obtained from reference TRBV7-2 and TRBJ2-3, is as follows: GAGVSQSPSNKVTEKGKDVELRCDPISGHTALYWYRQSLGQGLEFLIYFQGNSAPDKSGLPSDRFSAERTGGSVSTLTIQRTQQEDSAVYLCASSWTGATDTQYFGPGTRLTVL.